This T cell receptor (beta chain) was identified during a study of cytomegalovirus exposure and HLA in healthy donors. Overall study findings and caveats: The authors listed 150 or so TCR beta chains as cytomegalovirus-associated. Whilst most TCR sequences proved rare, a subset of public TCRs occurred across many donors. It was reported that the classifier diagnosed cytomegalovirus status with high specificity and sensitivity in both the original and validation cohorts. In vitro, a few CMV-associated chains proved specific for CMV antigens.

About this clone: Antigen: not known.

V lost 2 bases and J lost 1; bases outside the gene matches: 4. The germline gives CDR1 PRHDT, CDR2 FYEKMQ (reference sequence). This CDR3 comprises 16 residues. The repertoire was sequenced with immunoSEQ multiplex PCR; TCRdb's copy has only in-frame clones and lacks some. The sample lists around 150,000 clones; more than 85% were seen once. This receptor was identified in a man between 18 and 35 years old in good health and CMV-seronegative. Sequencing used PBMCs. This rearrangement joins TRBV13 to TRBJ1-5; 8 bases map to TRBD1. For the CDR3, the DNA is TGTGCCAGCAGCTTAAGCAGGACAGGGAGCAATCAGCCCCAGCATTTT. Residues: CASSLSRTGSNQPQHF.